This T cell receptor (beta chain) comes out of a study of blood T cell repertoires in COVID-19. The study counted Cohort 3 donors as recovered given two negative PCRs, clearance, or symptom resolution. Between the trimmed V and J ends, which lost 1 base and 5 bases, there was a span of 8 bases. Germline CDR1 reads LGHDT; CDR2 reads YNNKEL (reference sequence). The CDR3 contains 13 residues. Worth noting for this clone: Other nucleotide sequences in the sample specify the same CDR3.

The assay was immunoSEQ multiplex PCR, and TCRdb's table has in-frame clones only and misses some. The sample contains 250,000 to 350,000 clones, 87% of which appear only once. The receptor's source is a woman between 25 and 40 years old who had recovered from COVID-19. The J gene is TRBJ1-1, the V gene TRBV3-1 (or the pseudogene TRBV3-2), with D tentatively TRBD1 (5 bases). Sequenced sample: PBMCs or T cells enriched from blood (not recorded which). The CDR3 DNA reads as TGTGCCAGCAGCCAAGGGGGGGGGACTGAAGCTTTCTTT. As protein: CASSQGGGTEAFF.